This record looks at one TCR beta chain sequence and its context. Its antigen is unknown. As every portion of the isolated RNA was reverse transcribed, the sequencing read expressed TCRB transcripts. Measured with immunoSEQ multiplex PCR; TCRdb has only the in-frame clones, and not every one. The sample includes some 700,000 clones, roughly an eighth seen only once; the top ten take 0.022%. Looked up from germline, CDR1 is MDHEN and CDR2 is SYDVKM. Trimming at V came to 5 bases and at J to 3 bases, leaving 9 bases not matched to a gene. CDR3 size: 15 residues. The sample originates from a study of beta chain features in type 1 diabetes. Study-level points and caveats: In every one of the four CD4+ subsets, TCRB CDR3s were moderately but significantly shorter in Type 1 diabetes patients. Compared with healthy donors, patients appeared to share more similar naive, central memory and regulatory TCRB repertoires.

Sorted populations all had greater than 95% purity. This clonotype was sampled from a man between 18 and 29 years old with type 1 diabetes. Sequenced sample: naive CD4+ T cells from blood. The chain joins TRBV28 to TRBJ1-1; 7 bases match TRBD1. The CDR3 coding sequence is TGTGCCAGCAGTCCCCGACAGGGCTGGGACACTGAAGCTTTCTTT. Translating it yields CASSPRQGWDTEAFF.